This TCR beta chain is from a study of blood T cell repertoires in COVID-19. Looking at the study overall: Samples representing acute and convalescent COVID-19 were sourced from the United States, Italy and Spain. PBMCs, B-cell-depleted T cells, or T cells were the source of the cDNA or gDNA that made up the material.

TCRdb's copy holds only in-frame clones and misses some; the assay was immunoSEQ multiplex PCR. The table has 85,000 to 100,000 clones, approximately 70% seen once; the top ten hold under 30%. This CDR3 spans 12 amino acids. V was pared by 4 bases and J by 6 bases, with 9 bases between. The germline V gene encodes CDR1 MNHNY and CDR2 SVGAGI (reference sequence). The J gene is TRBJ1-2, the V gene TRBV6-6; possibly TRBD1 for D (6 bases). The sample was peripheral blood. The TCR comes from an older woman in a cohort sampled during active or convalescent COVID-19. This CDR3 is CASSSNRDGYTF. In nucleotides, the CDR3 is TGTGCCAGCAGTTCAAACAGGGATGGCTACACCTTC.